This TCR beta chain was sequenced for a study of cytomegalovirus exposure and HLA in healthy donors. Overall study findings and caveats: The authors assumed roughly uniform sequencing depth across donors for presence/absence analyses. Data from an earlier analysis indicated that most TCR beta V segments were productive either about 87% or about 30% of the time. Association of a missense DCLRE1C variant with TCR beta V- and J-gene trimming was reported in a later analysis. The study labeled more than 150 TCR beta chains cytomegalovirus-associated.

This CDR3 is built from 16 residues. The V and J ends lost 6 bases and 0 bases respectively, with 15 bases between them. Germline lookup yields CDR1 MNHNY and CDR2 SVGAGI (reference sequence). Researchers ran the PCR with 60 Vbeta and 13 Jbeta primers. Here immunoSEQ multiplex PCR was the method, and the copy in TCRdb shows in-frame clones only, minus some. This table holds fewer than 150,000 clones, 80% found once. Comments on this clone: The antigen remains unidentified.

The chain has TRBV6-6 and TRBJ1-5, with a tentative D call TRBD1 (5 bases). Sequences were obtained from PBMCs. The TCR sequence derives from a man aged 30 to 39 in good health and CMV-seronegative. CDR3 sequence reads: CASRRNRPNSNQPQHF. The CDR3 bases are TGTGCCAGCAGACGGAACAGGCCCAATAGCAATCAGCCCCAGCATTTT.